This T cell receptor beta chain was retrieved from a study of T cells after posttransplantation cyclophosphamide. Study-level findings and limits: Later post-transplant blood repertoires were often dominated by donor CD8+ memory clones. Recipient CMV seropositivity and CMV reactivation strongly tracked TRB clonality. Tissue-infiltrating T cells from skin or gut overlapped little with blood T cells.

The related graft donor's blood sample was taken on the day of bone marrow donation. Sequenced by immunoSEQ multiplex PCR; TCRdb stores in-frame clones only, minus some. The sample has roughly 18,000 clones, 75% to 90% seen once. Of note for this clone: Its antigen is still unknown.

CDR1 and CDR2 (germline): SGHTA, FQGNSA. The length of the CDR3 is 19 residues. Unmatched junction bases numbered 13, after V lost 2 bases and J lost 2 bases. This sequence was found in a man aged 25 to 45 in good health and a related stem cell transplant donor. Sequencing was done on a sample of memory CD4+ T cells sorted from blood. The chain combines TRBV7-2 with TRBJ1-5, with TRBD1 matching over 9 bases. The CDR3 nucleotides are TGTGCCAGCAGCTTACACGCCGGGACAGGGAGTATCGGCAATCAGCCCCAGCATTTT. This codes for CASSLHAGTGSIGNQPQHF.